Sequencing of this T cell receptor (beta chain) was carried out in a study of spatial heterogeneity in lung cancer. Overall study context: Sequencing consistently turned up more beta-chain sequences than alpha-chain sequences. General observations from the study: Mutation counts in tumors were tracked by counts of expanded intratumoral alpha and beta TCRs.

Every molecule of TCR cDNA had its own unique molecular identifier. One entry per CDR3 protein, called by TCRdb with MiXCR from the 5' RACE reads. The top ten clones hold 7.7% of a sample with 20,000 to 30,000 distinct CDR3 sequences, over 7.5% of them seen once. This clonotype was counted at least ten times. The antigen is undetermined. There are 19 residues in the CDR3. Unmatched junction bases numbered 14, after V lost 2 bases and J lost 3 bases. Germline V gives CDR1 SGHDT, CDR2 YYEEEE. Described time point: sample taken at primary tumor resection. Tumor, nontumor lung or frozen PBMC supplied whole RNA that was sequenced unsorted.

This sequence joins TRBV5-6 and TRBJ2-1, with TRBD2 identical over 10 bases. This sample comprised lung tumor tissue, obtained at surgery. This TCR was sampled from a male donor with early-stage non-small cell lung cancer. The CDR3 reads CASSFEGRGLAAFYNEQFF. CDR3 coding DNA: TGTGCCAGCAGCTTCGAGGGCAGAGGACTAGCGGCGTTCTACAATGAGCAGTTCTTC.